This T cell receptor (beta chain) was identified in a study of shared clonotypes between healthy human individuals (dated by TCRdb to 2018 to 2021). In terms of the full investigation: A few men and a couple of women, aged 18 to 49 years, made up the cohort. To estimate repertoire size and how much clonotype sharing occurs between individuals, the study deeply sequenced the blood TCR repertoires of 4 to 6 healthy adults. Different laboratories and diverse techniques were used to prepare libraries and sequence TCR repertoires, to increase sequencing depth and limit assay-specific biases. Per donor, leukapheresis produced somewhere between about 0.9 and 10 billion PBMCs. The research as a whole found: Because the study included a small number of donors, the genetic and exposure-history diversity represented was limited. Pairwise subsampling led to the expectation that sequencing depth would affect the degree of clonotype sharing among donors. Sampling was restricted to blood, and TCR repertoires in tissues likely differ from the TCR repertoires found in blood.

The CDR3, from cysteine to phenylalanine, totals 15 residues. The read is trimmed to its CDR3 DNA, 45 bases read in frame from base 1. Trimming removed 4 bases from V and 6 bases from J, leaving 19 bases between the germline ends. As encoded in the germline V gene, CDR1 is SQVTM while CDR2 is ANQGSEA. Using the deep immunoSEQ assay, TCR CDR3 regions were amplified from genomic DNA by multiplex PCR. Genomic DNA extracted from each cell subset was distributed evenly over all wells of several immunoSEQ 96-well plates, and each plate served as one replicate. For unsorted PBMC, each replicate PCR was loaded with roughly 0.3 ug genomic DNA, equivalent to roughly 33,000 T cell genomes. Genomic DNA from unsorted PBMC was sequenced over ten immunoSEQ deep assay plates. Purified libraries were quantified with a Qubit 3.0 fluorometer, sized on a Bioanalyzer 2100, and re-quantified with the KAPA Library Quantification kit. Every immunoSEQ 96-well plate was sequenced on a dedicated single-read 150-cycle Illumina NextSeq 550 flow cell. As for how the authors treated the data: Because only junctional sequences without quality scores were contained in the immunoSEQ output, filtering matching that applied to full-length reads could not be performed. To assign V/J genes and CDR3, sequences were annotated using PyIR, a Python wrapper for IgBLAST v1.9, with IMGT germline references. Any read was removed if the V/J assignment was weak (E-value above 1e-6), the CDR3 was missing, or the read contained stop codons, out-of-frame junctions, or ambiguous translated residues. V3J clonotypes were defined as sequences sharing an identical inferred V gene, J gene, and CDR3 amino acid sequence. To compute the percentage overlap between repertoires, the number of shared unique clonotypes was divided by the size of the smaller repertoire. Richness of each repertoire was evaluated using RTK rarefaction, the Chao1 estimator, and Recon v2.1 estimates of unobserved clonotypes. TCRdb stores this immuneACCESS table with in-frame sequences only. Part of the clones is absent; in the studies checked, under half of the shortfall reflects unresolved V genes, and no reason is known for the rest. The V and J calls and clone size are taken from that table; D and trimming were inferred from the DNA. A total of about 480,000 clones appear in this sample, 60% to 85% of them only once. Over 10% of the sample comes from the top ten.

A note on this clone: The clone's antigen remains unknown. Per-base qualities were not stored, and no clone one base away is much larger.

The donors were healthy, HIV-negative adults who had no recently reported acute infections or vaccinations. Only Caucasian adults living in Nashville, Tennessee, USA were represented among the donors. For unsorted samples, tens of millions of PBMCs were counted, and genomic DNA was extracted using the QIAamp DNA Blood Mini kit. Blood was obtained by leukapheresis, after which PBMCs were separated by Ficoll-Histopaque density gradient centrifugation and cryopreserved in liquid nitrogen vapor phase. Sequencing input: PBMCs. The TCR originated in a woman between 35 and 50 years old in good health. Some clones in this sample may be carry-over from other donors' samples. The chain is encoded by TRBV29-1 joined to TRBJ2-1; a tentative D match to TRBD1 spans 6 bases. The DNA sequence is as follows: TGCAGCGTTGCTTTCCAGGGGCGTTATGGCAATGAGCAGTTCTTC. Translated, this gives CSVAFQGRYGNEQFF.